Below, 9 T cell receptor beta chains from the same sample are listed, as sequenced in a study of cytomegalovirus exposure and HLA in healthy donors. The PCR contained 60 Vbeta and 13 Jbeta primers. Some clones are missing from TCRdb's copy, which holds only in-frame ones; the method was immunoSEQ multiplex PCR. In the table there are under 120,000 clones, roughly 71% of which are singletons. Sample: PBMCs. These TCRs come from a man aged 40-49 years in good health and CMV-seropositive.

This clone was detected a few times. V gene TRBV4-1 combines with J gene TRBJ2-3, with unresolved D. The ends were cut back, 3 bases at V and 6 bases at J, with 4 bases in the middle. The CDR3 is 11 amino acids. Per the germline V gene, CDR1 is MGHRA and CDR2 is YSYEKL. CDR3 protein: CASSHSDTQYF. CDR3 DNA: TGCGCCAGCAGCCACTCGGATACGCAGTATTTT.

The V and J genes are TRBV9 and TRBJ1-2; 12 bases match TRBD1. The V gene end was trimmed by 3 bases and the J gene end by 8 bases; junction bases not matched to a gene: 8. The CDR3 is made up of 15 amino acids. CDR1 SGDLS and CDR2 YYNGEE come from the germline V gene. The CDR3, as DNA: TGTGCCAGCAGCGCCACTGGGGACAGGGGGCGCGGCTACACCTTC. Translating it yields CASSATGDRGRGYTF. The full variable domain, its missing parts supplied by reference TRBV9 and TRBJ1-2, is DSGVTQTPKHLITATGQRVTLRCSPRSGDLSVYWYQQSLDQGLQFLIQYYNGEERAKGNILERFSAQQFPDLHSELNLSSLELGDSALYFCASSATGDRGRGYTFGSGTRLTVV.

CDR3 in amino acids: CASRRGWSTDTQYF. CDR3 bases: TGTGCCAGCAGGAGGGGGTGGAGCACAGATACGCAGTATTTT. The chain is built from TRBV6-5 and TRBJ2-3; D is possibly TRBD1 (6 bases). The ends were cut back, 6 bases at V and 0 bases at J, with 10 bases in the middle. CDR3 size: 14 residues. Germline CDR1 is MNHEY and CDR2 is SVGAGI.

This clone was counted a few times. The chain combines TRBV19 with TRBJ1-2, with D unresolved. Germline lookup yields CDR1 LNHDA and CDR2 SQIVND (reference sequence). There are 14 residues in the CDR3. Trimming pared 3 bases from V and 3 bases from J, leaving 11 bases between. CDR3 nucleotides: TGTGCCAGTAGTATTATGATCGAGGACTATGGCTACACCTTC. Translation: CASSIMIEDYGYTF.

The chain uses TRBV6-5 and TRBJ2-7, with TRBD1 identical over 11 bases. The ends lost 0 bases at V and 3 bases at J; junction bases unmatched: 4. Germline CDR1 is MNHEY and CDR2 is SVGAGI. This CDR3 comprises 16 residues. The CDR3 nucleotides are TGTGCCAGCAGTTACTCTAGGACAGGGGGCGGCTACGAGCAGTACTTC. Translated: CASSYSRTGGGYEQYF.

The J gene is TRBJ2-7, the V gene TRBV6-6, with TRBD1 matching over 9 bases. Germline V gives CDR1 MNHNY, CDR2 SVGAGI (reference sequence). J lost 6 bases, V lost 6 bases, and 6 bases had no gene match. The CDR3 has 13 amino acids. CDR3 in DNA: TGTGCCAGCAGGCAGGGACAGGGCGGCGAGCAGTACTTC. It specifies CASRQGQGGEQYF.

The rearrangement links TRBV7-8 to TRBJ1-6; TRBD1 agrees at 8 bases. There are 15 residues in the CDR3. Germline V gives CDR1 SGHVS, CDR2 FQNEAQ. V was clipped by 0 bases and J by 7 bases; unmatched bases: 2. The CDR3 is CASSLAGTGNSPLHF. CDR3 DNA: TGTGCCAGCAGCTTAGCTGGGACAGGCAATTCACCCCTCCACTTT.

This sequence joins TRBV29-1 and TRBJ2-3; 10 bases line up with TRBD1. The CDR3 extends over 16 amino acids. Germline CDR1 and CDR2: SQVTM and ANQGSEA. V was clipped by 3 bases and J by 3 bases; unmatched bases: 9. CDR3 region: CSVEGERQGATDTQYF. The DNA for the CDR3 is TGCAGCGTTGAGGGAGAGAGACAGGGGGCTACAGATACGCAGTATTTT.

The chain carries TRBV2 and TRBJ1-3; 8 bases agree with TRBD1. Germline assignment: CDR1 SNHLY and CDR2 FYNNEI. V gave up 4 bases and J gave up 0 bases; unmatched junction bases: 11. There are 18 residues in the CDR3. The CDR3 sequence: CASSGGQGFTLSGNTIYF. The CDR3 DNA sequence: TGTGCCAGCAGTGGAGGACAGGGTTTTACTCTCTCTGGAAACACCATATATTTT.